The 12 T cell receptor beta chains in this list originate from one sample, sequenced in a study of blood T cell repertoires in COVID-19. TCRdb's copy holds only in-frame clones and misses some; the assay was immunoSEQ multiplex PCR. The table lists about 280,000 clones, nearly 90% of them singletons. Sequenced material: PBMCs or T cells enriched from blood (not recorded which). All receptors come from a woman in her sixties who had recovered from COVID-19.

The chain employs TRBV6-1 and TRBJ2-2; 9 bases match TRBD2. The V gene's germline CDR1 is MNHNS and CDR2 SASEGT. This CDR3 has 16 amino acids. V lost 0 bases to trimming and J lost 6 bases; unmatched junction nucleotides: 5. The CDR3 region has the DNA TGTGCCAGCAGTGAAGCGTTAGCGGGAGCGGCCGGGGAGCTGTTTTTT. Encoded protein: CASSEALAGAAGELFF.

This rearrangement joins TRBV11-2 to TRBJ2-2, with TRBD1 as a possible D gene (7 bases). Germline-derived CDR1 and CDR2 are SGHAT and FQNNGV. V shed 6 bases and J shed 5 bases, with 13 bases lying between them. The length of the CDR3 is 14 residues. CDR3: CASSEAGGTGELFF. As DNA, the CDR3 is TGTGCCAGCAGTGAGGCAGGGGGGACCGGGGAGCTGTTTTTT.

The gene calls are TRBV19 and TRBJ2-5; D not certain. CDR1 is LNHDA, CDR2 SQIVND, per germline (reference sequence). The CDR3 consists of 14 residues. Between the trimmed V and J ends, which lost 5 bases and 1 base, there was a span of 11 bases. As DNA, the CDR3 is TGTGCCAGTAGTGGCGGTACCATCCAAGAGACCCAGTACTTC. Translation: CASSGGTIQETQYF.

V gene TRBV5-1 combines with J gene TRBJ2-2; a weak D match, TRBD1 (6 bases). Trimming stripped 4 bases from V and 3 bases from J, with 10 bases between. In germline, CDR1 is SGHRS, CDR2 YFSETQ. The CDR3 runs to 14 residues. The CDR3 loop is CASSLRTDTGELFF. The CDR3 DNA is TGCGCCAGCAGCCTCCGGACAGACACCGGGGAGCTGTTTTTT. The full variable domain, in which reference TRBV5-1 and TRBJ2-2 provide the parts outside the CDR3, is KAGVTQTPRYLIKTRGQQVTLSCSPISGHRSVSWYQQTPGQGLQFLFEYFSETQRNKGNFPGRFSGRQFSNSRSEMNVSTLELGDSALYLCASSLRTDTGELFFGEGSRLTVL.

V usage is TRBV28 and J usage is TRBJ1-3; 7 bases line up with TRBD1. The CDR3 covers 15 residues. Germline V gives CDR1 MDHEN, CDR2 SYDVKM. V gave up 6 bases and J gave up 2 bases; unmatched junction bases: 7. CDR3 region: CASSPGQAAGNTIYF. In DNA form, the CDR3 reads TGTGCCAGCAGCCCCGGACAGGCCGCTGGAAACACCATATATTTT.

The CDR3 DNA is TGTGCCAGCTCGCTCGGATCAGGGTCTGGCGAAAAACTGTTTTTT. This translates into CASSLGSGSGEKLFF. The chain carries TRBV18 and TRBJ1-4; tentatively, D is TRBD1 (5 bases). Trimming removed 6 bases at V and 8 bases at J, with 19 bases between. Per the germline V gene, CDR1 is KGHSH and CDR2 is LQKENI. The CDR3 is made up of 15 amino acids.

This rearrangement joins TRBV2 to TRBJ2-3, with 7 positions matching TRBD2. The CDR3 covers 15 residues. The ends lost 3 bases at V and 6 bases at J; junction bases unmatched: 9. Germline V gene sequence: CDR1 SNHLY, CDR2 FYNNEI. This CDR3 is CASSDWREKGDTQYF. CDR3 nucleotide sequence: TGTGCCAGCAGTGACTGGCGGGAGAAGGGCGATACGCAGTATTTT. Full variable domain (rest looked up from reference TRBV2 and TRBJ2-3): EPEVTQTPSHQVTQMGQEVILRCVPISNHLYFYWYRQILGQKVEFLVSFYNNEISEKSEIFDDQFSVERPDGSNFTLKIRSTKLEDSAMYFCASSDWREKGDTQYFGPGTRLTVL.

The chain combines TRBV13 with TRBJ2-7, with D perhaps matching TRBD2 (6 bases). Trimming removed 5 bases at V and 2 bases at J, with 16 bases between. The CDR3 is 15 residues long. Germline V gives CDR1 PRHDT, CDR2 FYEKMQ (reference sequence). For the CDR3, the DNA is TGTGCCAGCAGCCCCTTAGCGGTTTGGGCCTACGAGCAGTACTTC. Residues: CASSPLAVWAYEQYF.

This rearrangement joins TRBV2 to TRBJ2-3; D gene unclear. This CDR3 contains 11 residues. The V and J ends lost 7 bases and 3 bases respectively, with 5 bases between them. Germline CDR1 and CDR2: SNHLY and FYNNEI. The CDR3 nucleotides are TGTGCCAGCACCCGGACAGATACGCAGTATTTT. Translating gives CASTRTDTQYF.

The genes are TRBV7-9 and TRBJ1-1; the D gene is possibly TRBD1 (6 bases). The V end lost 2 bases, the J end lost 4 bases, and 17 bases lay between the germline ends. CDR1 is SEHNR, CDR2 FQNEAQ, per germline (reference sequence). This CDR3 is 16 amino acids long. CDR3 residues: CASSLRRRGSSTEAFF. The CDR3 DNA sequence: TGTGCCAGCAGCTTAAGGCGCAGGGGTTCATCCACTGAAGCTTTCTTT.

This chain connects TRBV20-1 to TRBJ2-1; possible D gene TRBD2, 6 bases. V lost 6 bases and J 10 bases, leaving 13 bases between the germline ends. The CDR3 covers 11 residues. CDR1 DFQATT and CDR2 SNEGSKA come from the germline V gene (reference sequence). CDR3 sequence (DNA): TGCAGTGCCCCGCGGGCGGGGGAGCAGTTCTTC. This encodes CSAPRAGEQFF.

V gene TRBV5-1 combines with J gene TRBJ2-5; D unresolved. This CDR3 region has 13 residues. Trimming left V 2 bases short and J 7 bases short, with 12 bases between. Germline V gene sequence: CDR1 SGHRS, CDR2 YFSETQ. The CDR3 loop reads CASSFGDRGTQYF. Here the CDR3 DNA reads TGCGCCAGCAGCTTCGGCGACCGCGGGACCCAGTACTTC.